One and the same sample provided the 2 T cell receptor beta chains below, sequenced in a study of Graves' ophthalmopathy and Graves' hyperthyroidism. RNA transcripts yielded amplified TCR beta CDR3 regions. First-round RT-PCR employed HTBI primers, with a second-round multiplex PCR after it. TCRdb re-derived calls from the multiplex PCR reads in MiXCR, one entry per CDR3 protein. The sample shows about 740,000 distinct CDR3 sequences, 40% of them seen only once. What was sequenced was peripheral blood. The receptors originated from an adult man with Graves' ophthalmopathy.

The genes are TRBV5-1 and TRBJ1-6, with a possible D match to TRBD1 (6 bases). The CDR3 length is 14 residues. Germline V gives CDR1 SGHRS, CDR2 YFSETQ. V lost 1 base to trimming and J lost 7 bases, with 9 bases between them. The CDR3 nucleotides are TGCGCCAGCAGCTTGACAGGGATGAATTCACCCCTCCACTTT. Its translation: CASSLTGMNSPLHF.

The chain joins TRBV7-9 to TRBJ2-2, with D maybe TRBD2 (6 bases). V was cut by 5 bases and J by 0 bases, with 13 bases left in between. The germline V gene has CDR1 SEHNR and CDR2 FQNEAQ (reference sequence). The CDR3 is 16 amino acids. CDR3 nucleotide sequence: TGTGCCAGCAGCCGGGCGGGGCCAGCGAACACCGGGGAGCTGTTTTTT. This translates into CASSRAGPANTGELFF.